This entry is about one T cell receptor (beta chain). The data originate from a study of shared clonotypes between healthy human individuals. Negatively enriched CD4+ T cells were divided by CD45RA into naive and memory. The table came from immunoSEQ multiplex PCR; TCRdb's copy has only in-frame clones and leaves some out. The sample carries over a million clones, more than 75% recorded once. Material: memory CD4+ T cells from PBMCs. Subset in this sample: CD45RA-negative fraction. This clonotype originated in a young man in good health. Some clones in this sample may be carry-over from other donors' samples.

CDR3: CASSQIGGPNTGELFF. The CDR3 bases are TGTGCCAGCAGCCAAATCGGGGGCCCGAACACCGGGGAGCTGTTTTTT. The chain recombines TRBV5-6 with TRBJ2-2, with D tentatively TRBD1 or TRBD2 (6 bases each). CDR1 is SGHDT and CDR2 is YYEEEE in the germline V gene. V was cut by 4 bases and J by 0 bases, with 13 bases left in between. The CDR3 is 16 amino acids.